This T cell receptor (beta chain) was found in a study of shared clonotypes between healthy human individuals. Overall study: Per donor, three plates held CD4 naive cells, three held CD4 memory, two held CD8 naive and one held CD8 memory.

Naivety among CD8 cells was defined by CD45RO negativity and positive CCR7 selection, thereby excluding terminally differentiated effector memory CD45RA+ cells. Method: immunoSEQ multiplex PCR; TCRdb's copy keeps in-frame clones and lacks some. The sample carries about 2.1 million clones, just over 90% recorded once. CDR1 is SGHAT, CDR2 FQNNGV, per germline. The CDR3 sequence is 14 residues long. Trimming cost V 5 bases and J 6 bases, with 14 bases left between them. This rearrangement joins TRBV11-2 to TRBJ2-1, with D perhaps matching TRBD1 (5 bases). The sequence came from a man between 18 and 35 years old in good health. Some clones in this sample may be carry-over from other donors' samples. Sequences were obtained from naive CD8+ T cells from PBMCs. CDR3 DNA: TGTGCCAGCAGCCCCAGGGTATTGATCAATGAGCAGTTCTTC. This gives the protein CASSPRVLINEQFF.